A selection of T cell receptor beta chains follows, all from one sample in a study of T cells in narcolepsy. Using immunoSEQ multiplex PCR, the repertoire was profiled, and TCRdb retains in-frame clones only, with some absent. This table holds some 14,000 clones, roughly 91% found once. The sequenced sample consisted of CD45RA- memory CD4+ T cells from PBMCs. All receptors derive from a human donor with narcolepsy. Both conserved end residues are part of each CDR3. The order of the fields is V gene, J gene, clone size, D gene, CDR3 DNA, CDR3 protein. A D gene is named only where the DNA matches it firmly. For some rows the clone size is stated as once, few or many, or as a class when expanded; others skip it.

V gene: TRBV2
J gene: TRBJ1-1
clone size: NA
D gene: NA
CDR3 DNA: TGTGCCAGCACCAGATCGGACAGTCTTGAAGCTTTCTTT
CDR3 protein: CASTRSDSLEAFF

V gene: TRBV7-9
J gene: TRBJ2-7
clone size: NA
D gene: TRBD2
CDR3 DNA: TGTGCCAGCAGCTTAGGGGTGCGGGAGAAATCGGGAGAGCAGTACTTC
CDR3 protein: CASSLGVREKSGEQYF

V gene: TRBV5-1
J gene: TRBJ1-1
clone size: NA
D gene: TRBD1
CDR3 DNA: TGCGCCAGCAGCCAGGGACAGGGTGGGGCTTTCTTT
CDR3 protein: CASSQGQGGAFF

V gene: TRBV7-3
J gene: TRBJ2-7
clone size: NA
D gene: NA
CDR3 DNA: TGTGCCAGCAGCTTAACGGGGGGTAGCGGCTACGAGCAGTACTTC
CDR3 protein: CASSLTGGSGYEQYF

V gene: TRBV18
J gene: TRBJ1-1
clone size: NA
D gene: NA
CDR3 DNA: TGTGCCAGCTCACCGTCGGGCGGGTTCTCTGAAGCTTTCTTT
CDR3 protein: CASSPSGGFSEAFF

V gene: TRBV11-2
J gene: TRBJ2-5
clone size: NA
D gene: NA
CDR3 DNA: TGTGCCAGCAGCTTAGGAATTGGGCAGGCGTACCAAGAGACCCAGTACTTC
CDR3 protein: CASSLGIGQAYQETQYF

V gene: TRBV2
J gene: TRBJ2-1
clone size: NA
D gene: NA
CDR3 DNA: TGTGCCAGCAGCGAACAGGGTATCAATGAGCAGTTCTTC
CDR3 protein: CASSEQGINEQFF

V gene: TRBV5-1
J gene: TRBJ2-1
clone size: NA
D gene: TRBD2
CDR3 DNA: TGCGCCAGCAGCCCCGGGACTACGCCCGGCTACAATGAGCAGTTCTTC
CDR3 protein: CASSPGTTPGYNEQFF

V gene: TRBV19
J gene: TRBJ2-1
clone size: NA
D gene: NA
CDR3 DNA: TGTGCCAGTAGTTCGCCCGGGACTCTAGATCTAAATGAGCAGTTCTTC
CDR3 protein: CASSSPGTLDLNEQFF

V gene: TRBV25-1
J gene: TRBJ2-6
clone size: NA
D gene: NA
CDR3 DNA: TGTGCCAGCAGTGACCACAGGGCTGGGGCCAACGTCCTGACTTTC
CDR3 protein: CASSDHRAGANVLTF

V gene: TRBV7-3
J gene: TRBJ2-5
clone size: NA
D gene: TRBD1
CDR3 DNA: TGTGCCAGCAGCCAACAGGGGGCCGGGGAGACCCAGTACTTC
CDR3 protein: CASSQQGAGETQYF

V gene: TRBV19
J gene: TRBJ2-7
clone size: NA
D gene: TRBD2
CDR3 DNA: TGTGCCAGTAGTACTTATCCCTCCCCGCATAGCGGGAGGGTCTCCTACGAGCAGTACTTC
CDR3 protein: CASSTYPSPHSGRVSYEQYF

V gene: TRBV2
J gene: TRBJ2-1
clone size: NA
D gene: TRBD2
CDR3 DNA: TGTGCCAGCTCGGTAGCGGGAGGCACTGAGCAGTTCTTC
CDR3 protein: CASSVAGGTEQFF

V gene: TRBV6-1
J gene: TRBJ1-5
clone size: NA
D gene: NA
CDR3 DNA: TGTGCCACCAACAGGGACCACGGGGCGCCCCAGCATTTT
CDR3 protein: CATNRDHGAPQHF

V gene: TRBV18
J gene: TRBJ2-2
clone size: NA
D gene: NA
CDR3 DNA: TGTGCCAGCTCACCACTTCGAGCCGGGGAGCTGTTTTTT
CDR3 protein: CASSPLRAGELFF

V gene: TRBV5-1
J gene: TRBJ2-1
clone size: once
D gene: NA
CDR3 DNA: TGCGCCAGCAGCTCAGAAGGGAGCGCGACCGTGGATGAGCAGTTCTTC
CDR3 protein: CASSSEGSATVDEQFF

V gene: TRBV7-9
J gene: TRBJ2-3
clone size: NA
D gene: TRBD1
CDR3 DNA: TGTGCCAGCAGCTTCGGACAGGGAGATACGCAGTATTTT
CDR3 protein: CASSFGQGDTQYF

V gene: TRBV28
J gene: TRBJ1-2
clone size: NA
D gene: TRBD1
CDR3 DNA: TGTGCCAGCAGTTTAGGAGGGACAGGGGGATATGGCTACACCTTC
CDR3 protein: CASSLGGTGGYGYTF

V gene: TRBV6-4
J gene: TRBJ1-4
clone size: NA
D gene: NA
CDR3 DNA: TGTGCAACCGCCCGGGGGGCAGGGGAAAAACTGTTTTTT
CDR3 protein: CATARGAGEKLFF

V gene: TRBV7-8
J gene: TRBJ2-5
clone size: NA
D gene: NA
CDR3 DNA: TGTGCCAGCAGCCGAGAGACCCAGTACTTC
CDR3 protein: CASSRETQYF

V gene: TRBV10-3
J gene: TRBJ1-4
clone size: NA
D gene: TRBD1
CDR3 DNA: TGTGCCATCAGTGAGGACAGGGGGTATGAAAAACTGTTTTTT
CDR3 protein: CAISEDRGYEKLFF

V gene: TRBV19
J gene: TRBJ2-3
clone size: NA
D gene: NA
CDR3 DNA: TGTGCCAGTAGTATTGTGGGATGGGAGCGGGGCACAGATACGCAGTATTTT
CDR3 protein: CASSIVGWERGTDTQYF

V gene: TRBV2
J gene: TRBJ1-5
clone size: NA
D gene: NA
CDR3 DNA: TGTGCCAGCAAAATAGGGGGGGGTCAGCCCCAGCATTTT
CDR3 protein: CASKIGGGQPQHF

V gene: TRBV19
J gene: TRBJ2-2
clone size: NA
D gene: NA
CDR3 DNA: TGTGCCAGTAGTCGGTCGAGGCGCGCGAACACCGGGGAGCTGTTTTTT
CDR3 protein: CASSRSRRANTGELFF

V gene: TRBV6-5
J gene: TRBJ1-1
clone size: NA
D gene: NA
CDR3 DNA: TGTGCCAGCAGTTACTCGACTATGACCTCTGAAGCTTTCTTT
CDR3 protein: CASSYSTMTSEAFF

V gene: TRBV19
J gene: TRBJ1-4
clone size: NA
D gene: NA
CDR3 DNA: TGTGCCACCGGTGGCGGATCTCTGAGTAATGAAAAACTGTTTTTT
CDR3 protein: CATGGGSLSNEKLFF

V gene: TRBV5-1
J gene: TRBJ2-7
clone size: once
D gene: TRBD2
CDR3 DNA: TGCGCCAGCAGCTTGACTAGCGGGAGGGCCCAAGAGTACTTC
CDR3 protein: CASSLTSGRAQEYF

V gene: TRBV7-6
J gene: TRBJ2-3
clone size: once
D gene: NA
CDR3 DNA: TGTGCCAGCAGCTTAGCGGCGGAAAGCACAGATACGCAGTATTTT
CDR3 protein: CASSLAAESTDTQYF

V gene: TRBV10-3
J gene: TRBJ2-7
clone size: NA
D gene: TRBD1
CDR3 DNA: TGTGCCATTACGGGACAGGGGCAGTACGAGCAGTACTTC
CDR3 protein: CAITGQGQYEQYF

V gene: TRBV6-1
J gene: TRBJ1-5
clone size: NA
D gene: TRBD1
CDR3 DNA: TGTGCCAGCAGTAATCCGGGACAGGGTGATCAGCCCCAGCATTTT
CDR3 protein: CASSNPGQGDQPQHF

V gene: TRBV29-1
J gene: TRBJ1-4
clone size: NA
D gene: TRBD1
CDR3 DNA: TGCAGCGTTGAAACCGACAGGGGGCGAACTAATGAAAAACTGTTTTTT
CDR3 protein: CSVETDRGRTNEKLFF

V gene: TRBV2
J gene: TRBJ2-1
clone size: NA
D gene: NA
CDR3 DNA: TGTGCCAGCAGCGGAGAAAGCTACAATGAGCAGTTCTTC
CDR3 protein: CASSGESYNEQFF